This T cell receptor (beta chain) is drawn from a study of cytomegalovirus exposure and HLA in healthy donors. Whole-study context: Out of 150 million to 200 million T cells, an earlier analysis found about 100 million unique TCR beta sequences in total.

As regards this clone: Its antigen is not identified.

Researchers ran the PCR with 60 Vbeta and 13 Jbeta primers. This table comes from immunoSEQ multiplex PCR, and its TCRdb copy is limited to in-frame clones, with some not included. There are tens of thousands of clones in the sample, with approximately 5.6% held by the top ten. Whole-study findings and limits: What a later analysis reportedly showed was that an Asian-associated ancestry cluster had fewer N-insertions than the roughly 670-donor mean. There were several of the most significant clusters that appeared linked to common viral pathogens in a later analysis.

This TCR was sampled from a man aged 25-45 years in good health and CMV-seropositive. The sequenced sample was PBMCs.

The CDR3 nucleotides are TGCGCCAGCAGCTTGCAGGGTCCCACCGGGGAGCTGTTTTTT. Translating gives CASSLQGPTGELFF. V usage is TRBV5-1 and J usage is TRBJ2-2, with a possible D match to TRBD1 (5 bases). The germline V and J ends were trimmed by 1 base and 4 bases, with 8 bases remaining between them. Germline lookup yields CDR1 SGHRS and CDR2 YFSETQ. This CDR3 spans 14 amino acids.